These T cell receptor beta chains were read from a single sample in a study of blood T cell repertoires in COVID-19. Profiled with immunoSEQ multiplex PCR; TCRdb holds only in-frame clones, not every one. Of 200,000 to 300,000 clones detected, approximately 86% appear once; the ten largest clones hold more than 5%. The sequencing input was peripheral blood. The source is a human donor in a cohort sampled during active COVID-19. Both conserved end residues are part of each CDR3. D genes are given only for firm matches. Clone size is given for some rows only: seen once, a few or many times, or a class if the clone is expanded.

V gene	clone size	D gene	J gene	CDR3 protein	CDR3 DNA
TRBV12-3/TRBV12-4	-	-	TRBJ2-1	CASSPGVDEQFF	TGTGCCAGCAGTCCCGGGGTCGATGAGCAGTTCTTC
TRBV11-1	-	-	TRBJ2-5	CASSSGLQETQYF	TGTGCCAGCAGCTCGGGACTTCAAGAGACCCAGTACTTC
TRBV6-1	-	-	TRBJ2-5	CASSEAGVTQYF	TGTGCCAGCAGTGAAGCCGGGGTGACCCAGTACTTC
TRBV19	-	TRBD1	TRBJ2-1	CASSMRTGSFRQFF	TGTGCCAGTAGTATGAGGACAGGTTCCTTCCGGCAGTTCTTC
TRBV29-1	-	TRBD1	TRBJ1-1	CSVDKTGGPFLYTEAFF	TGCAGCGTAGACAAAACAGGGGGACCCTTTTTATACACTGAAGCTTTCTTT
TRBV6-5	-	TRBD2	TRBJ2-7	CASSYGLAGGYKQYF	TGTGCCAGCAGTTACGGGCTAGCGGGAGGATACAAGCAGTACTTC
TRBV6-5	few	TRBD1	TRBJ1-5	CASSYSDRGRQPQHF	TGTGCCAGCAGTTATAGCGACAGGGGGCGTCAGCCCCAGCATTTT
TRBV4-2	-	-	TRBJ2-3	CASSQDWATEFGTDTQYF	TGTGCCAGCAGCCAAGATTGGGCTACAGAGTTCGGCACAGATACGCAGTATTTT
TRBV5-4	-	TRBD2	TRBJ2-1	CASSAWGTSGGQFF	TGTGCCAGCAGCGCATGGGGGACTAGCGGGGGACAGTTCTTC
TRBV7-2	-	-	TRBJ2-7	CASSLELARLQYF	TGTGCCAGCAGCTTAGAGTTAGCGAGACTGCAGTACTTC
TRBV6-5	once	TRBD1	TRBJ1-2	CASRTGGKDGYTF	TGTGCCAGCAGAACAGGGGGTAAGGATGGCTACACCTTC
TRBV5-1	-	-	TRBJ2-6	CASSLDFTRGANVLTF	TGCGCCAGCAGCTTGGACTTCACCCGTGGGGCCAACGTCCTGACTTTC
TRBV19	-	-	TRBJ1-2	CASSIAGFARGYTF	TGTGCCAGTAGTATCGCAGGGTTCGCGCGAGGCTACACCTTC
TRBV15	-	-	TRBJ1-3	CATSRAGRGINSGNTIYF	TGTGCCACCAGCAGAGCTGGTCGGGGGATAAACTCTGGAAACACCATATATTTT
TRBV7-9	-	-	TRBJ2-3	CASSPPGDTQYF	TGTGCCAGCAGTCCCCCCGGAGATACGCAGTATTTT
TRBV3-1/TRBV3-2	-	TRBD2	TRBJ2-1	CASSPRDSGTSYNEQFF	TGTGCCAGCAGCCCTCGGGATAGCGGGACATCCTACAATGAGCAGTTCTTC
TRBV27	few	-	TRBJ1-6	CASNTKRGLSPLHF	TGTGCCAGCAATACAAAGAGAGGGCTCTCACCCCTCCACTTT
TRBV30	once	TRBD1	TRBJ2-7	CAAPRQGAYEQYF	TGTGCCGCCCCCCGACAGGGAGCTTACGAGCAGTACTTC
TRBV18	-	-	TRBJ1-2	CASSPIGDYGYTF	TGTGCCAGCTCACCGATAGGAGACTATGGCTACACCTTC
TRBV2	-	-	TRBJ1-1	CASSRTLNTEAFF	TGTGCCAGCAGTCGGACACTGAACACTGAAGCTTTCTTT
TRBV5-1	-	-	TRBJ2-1	CASSPALGIINEQFF	TGCGCCAGCAGCCCAGCACTAGGAATCATCAATGAGCAGTTCTTC
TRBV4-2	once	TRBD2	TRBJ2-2	CASNPLSGRGTGELFF	TGTGCCAGCAACCCTCTTAGCGGGAGGGGCACCGGGGAGCTGTTTTTT